These 18 T cell receptor beta chains share one sample of origin, sequenced in a study of read filtering for tumor transcriptome and immune sequencing. Molecular barcoded adaptors covering alpha/delta and beta/gamma chains were used on roughly 400 ng RNA. TCRdb analysed the reads with MiXCR anew, one entry per CDR3 protein. Here the sample spans over 50,000 distinct CDR3 sequences, 15% to 25% being singletons. The sequenced material came from a population of CD138-negative cells sorted from bone marrow. The receptors were gathered from a donor aged 40 or older with multiple myeloma.

This clonotype is judged medium-sized (0.01 to 0.1%). The chain recombines TRBV5-1 with TRBJ2-1; 9 nucleotides match TRBD2. CDR1 and CDR2 from the germline V gene are SGHRS and YFSETQ. The CDR3 totals 16 residues. Trimming took 2 bases from V and 4 from J; bases not matched to a gene: 7. CDR3 protein: CASSFGSGRSYNEQFF. CDR3 DNA: TGCGCCAGCAGCTTTGGAAGCGGGAGGTCTTACAATGAGCAGTTCTTC. Full variable domain (missing parts from reference TRBV5-1 and TRBJ2-1): KAGVTQTPRYLIKTRGQQVTLSCSPISGHRSVSWYQQTPGQGLQFLFEYFSETQRNKGNFPGRFSGRQFSNSRSEMNVSTLELGDSALYLCASSFGSGRSYNEQFFGPGTRLTVL.

In its sample, this clonotype was seen many times. The V gene is TRBV20-1, the J gene TRBJ2-2, with D perhaps TRBD1 or TRBD2 (5 bases each). V was trimmed by 6 bases and J by 0 bases, leaving 11 bases between them. Germline V gene data show CDR1 as DFQATT and CDR2 as SNEGSKA (reference sequence). This CDR3 has 14 residues. The CDR3 is CSAPGRANTGELFF. In DNA form, the CDR3 reads TGCAGTGCACCGGGACGAGCGAACACCGGGGAGCTGTTTTTT.

This clonotype was detected once. Germline is not matched at one junction end, which may reflect a read error. The J gene is TRBJ1-2, the V gene TRBV12-3 or TRBV12-4; TRBD1 is a possible D gene (5 bases). The CDR3 has 13 residues. The CDR3 DNA is TGTGCCAGCAGGCTGGGGGGAAGCTATGGCTGCACCTTC. This translates into CASRLGGSYGCTF.

This clonotype was observed many times. V usage is TRBV6-1 and J usage is TRBJ1-6, with D possibly being TRBD1 (5 bases). This CDR3 has 13 amino acids. V shed 2 bases and J shed 10 bases, with 9 bases lying between them. Germline lookup yields CDR1 MNHNS and CDR2 SASEGT. The chain's CDR3 is CASSETRGSPLHF. CDR3 DNA: TGTGCCAGCAGTGAAACTAGGGGATCACCCCTCCACTTT.

This clonotype was seen ten or more times. Written as DNA, the CDR3 is TGTGCCAGCACTGCTACTGGGAGGCTCTCCTACGAGCAGTACTTC. Translating gives CASTATGRLSYEQYF. The J gene is TRBJ2-7, the V gene TRBV28; D might be TRBD2 (6 bases). This CDR3 comprises 15 residues. In germline, CDR1 is MDHEN, CDR2 SYDVKM. With 7 bases removed from V and 0 bases from J, the gap between germline ends came to 16 bases.

This clonotype was detected only a few times. One end of the junction varies from germline; a read error may be responsible. The chain couples TRBV4-1 to TRBJ2-1; 9 positions agree with TRBD1. Per germline, CDR1 MGHRA and CDR2 YSYEKL. This CDR3 has 15 amino acids. The CDR3: CASSPIGQGYNGQFF. The CDR3 DNA sequence: TGCGCCAGCAGCCCAATCGGACAGGGGTACAATGGGCAGTTCTTC.

This clonotype was counted at least ten times. The rearrangement uses TRBV18 and TRBJ1-1; D ambiguous. Trimming removed 3 bases at V and 1 base at J, with 6 bases between. Germline values: CDR1 KGHSH, CDR2 LQKENI. The CDR3 loop spans 13 amino acids. The DNA of the CDR3 is TGTGCCAGCTCACCGTCGGGGAACACTGAAGCTTTCTTT. This translates into CASSPSGNTEAFF.

Points on this clonotype: Being one base from a much bigger clone, this may be a read error. The chain joins TRBV11-1 to TRBJ2-5; 8 bases match TRBD2. This CDR3 contains 14 residues. Germline CDR1 SGHAT, CDR2 FQDESV (reference sequence). V was clipped by 5 bases and J by 5 bases; unmatched bases: 7. CDR3 protein: CASSPLADHETQYF. The CDR3 DNA is TGTGCCAGCAGCCCACTAGCGGATCACGAGACCCAGTACTTC.

This clonotype was seen at least ten times. This chain connects TRBV13 to TRBJ1-6; no clear D gene. V was trimmed by 0 bases and J by 6 bases, leaving 9 bases between them. CDR1 is PRHDT, CDR2 FYEKMQ, per germline (reference sequence). This CDR3 has 15 amino acids. The CDR3 DNA is TGTGCCAGCAGCTTAGGTACATTCGGTAATTCACCCCTCCACTTT. Residues: CASSLGTFGNSPLHF. The complete variable domain, with remaining parts taken from reference TRBV13 and TRBJ1-6, reads AAGVIQSPRHLIKEKRETATLKCYPIPRHDTVYWYQQGPGQDPQFLISFYEKMQSDKGSIPDRFSAQQFSDYHSELNMSSLELGDSALYFCASSLGTFGNSPLHFGNGTRLTVT.

As to this clonotype: Possible read error: a much larger clone is one base away. The rearrangement uses TRBV3-1 and TRBJ1-1, with TRBD1 matching over 9 bases. After removal of 4 bases from V and 3 bases from J, the junction contained 12 bases not matched to a gene. The germline V gene encodes CDR1 LGHDT and CDR2 YNNKEL (reference sequence). The CDR3 is 17 residues long. In DNA form, the CDR3 reads TGTGCCAGCAGCCGGGGGACAGGGAACAAATGGGACACTGAAGCTTTCTTT. This gives the protein CASSRGTGNKWDTEAFF. The full variable domain, rest sourced from reference TRBV3-1 and TRBJ1-1, is DTAVSQTPKYLVTQMGNDKSIKCEQNLGHDTMYWYKQDSKKFLKIMFSYNNKELIINETVPNRFSPKSPDKAHLNLHINSLELGDSAVYFCASSRGTGNKWDTEAFFGQGTRLTVV.

In this sample, this clonotype turned up many times. The chain employs TRBV12-3 or TRBV12-4 and TRBJ2-3, with 7 bases aligning to TRBD2. The CDR3 consists of 14 residues. V shed 7 bases and J 3 bases; nucleotides not matched to a gene: 7. CDR3 residues: CASTRDYETDTQYF. Written as DNA, the CDR3 is TGTGCCAGCACGAGGGACTATGAGACAGATACGCAGTATTTT.

As regards this clonotype: Germline and junction disagree at one end, which may indicate a read error. This chain connects TRBV14 to TRBJ2-7; 8 nucleotides line up with TRBD1. The CDR3 sequence is 14 residues long. Germline V CDR1 and CDR2: SGHDN, FVKESK. CDR3 protein: CASSIRTGPYEQCF. The CDR3 DNA reads TGTGCCAGCAGCATCCGGACAGGGCCTTACGAGCAGTGCTTC.

As concerns this clonotype: A far larger clone lies a single base away; this is likely a read error. The genes are TRBV4-1 and TRBJ2-7, with TRBD2 matching 15 bases. V shed 4 bases, J shed 7 bases, and the junction held 8 bases outside the gene matches. Germline V gene data show CDR1 as MGHRA and CDR2 as YSYEKL. This CDR3 has 16 amino acids. CDR3: CASSRTSGRAGNEQYF. The DNA for the CDR3 is TGCGCCAGCAGCCGGACTAGCGGGAGGGCCGGCAATGAGCAGTACTTC.

The rearrangement uses TRBV27 and TRBJ2-2; the match to TRBD2 covers 9 bases. This CDR3 region has 15 residues. The germline V gene encodes CDR1 MNHEY and CDR2 SMNVEV (reference sequence). The junction had 5 bases not matched to a gene; V was cut back by 2 bases and J by 7 bases. Written as DNA, the CDR3 is TGTGCCAGCAGTTTAGGGACTAGCATCGTCGGGGAGCTGTTTTTT. Translation: CASSLGTSIVGELFF.

In its sample, this clonotype was seen many times. J is TRBJ2-1 and V is TRBV3-1; the match to TRBD2 covers 11 bases. The CDR3 has 15 amino acids. The J segment lost 4 bases and the V segment lost 6 bases, leaving 5 bases of the junction unmatched. Germline CDR1 reads LGHDT; CDR2 reads YNNKEL (reference sequence). The chain's CDR3 is CASSHTSGSYNEQFF. CDR3 DNA: TGTGCCAGCAGTCATACTAGCGGGAGTTACAATGAGCAGTTCTTC.

There are many counts of this clonotype. This sequence joins TRBV25-1 and TRBJ1-1; D unclear. V gave up 6 bases and J gave up 2 bases, with 4 bases separating them. This CDR3 region has 11 residues. Germline loops: CDR1 MGHDK, CDR2 SYGVNS. The CDR3 here is CASRDNTEAFF. Here the CDR3 DNA reads TGTGCCAGCAGAGACAACACTGAAGCTTTCTTT.

This clonotype was detected many times. The V gene is TRBV28, the J gene TRBJ1-6; D ambiguous. With 9 bases removed from V and 2 bases from J, the gap between germline ends came to 14 bases. Looked up from germline, CDR1 is MDHEN and CDR2 is SYDVKM. The CDR3 spans 15 residues. The DNA for the CDR3 is TGTGCCAGTAAAAAAGGGAGGACCTATAATTCACCCCTCCACTTT. It encodes CASKKGRTYNSPLHF.

This clonotype was picked up many times. The V call is TRBV11-2, the J call TRBJ2-5, with 9 bases fitting TRBD2. The trim removed 5 bases at V and 5 bases at J, leaving 15 bases unmatched. This CDR3 comprises 17 residues. Germline V gene lookup returns CDR1 SGHAT and CDR2 FQNNGV. In DNA form, the CDR3 reads TGTGCCAGCAGCACCGTCCCCAGCGGGAGGTCTCATGAGACCCAGTACTTC. The encoded protein is CASSTVPSGRSHETQYF. Using reference TRBV11-2 and TRBJ2-5 for the parts outside the CDR3, the full variable domain is EAGVAQSPRYKIIEKRQSVAFWCNPISGHATLYWYQQILGQGPKLLIQFQNNGVVDDSQLPKDRFSAERLKGVDSTLKIQPAKLEDSAVYLCASSTVPSGRSHETQYFGPGTRLLVL.